The entry below gives a single T cell receptor beta chain sequence along with its context. Its specificity is not known. The sample is drawn from a study of T cells in narcolepsy. About the study: Healthy controls were enrolled alongside patients with narcolepsy type 1 or type 2.

General study points: Some memory CD4+ repertoires had no autoreactive clone sequences. Blood of same and different patients, but not healthy controls, reportedly held recurring autoreactive clonotypes. Same-patient CSF and blood CD4+ T cell clonotypes included HCRT-specific and TRIB2-specific autoreactive ones.

V lost 5 bases to trimming and J lost 7 bases; unmatched junction nucleotides: 5. Germline assignment: CDR1 MNHEY and CDR2 SVGAGI. The CDR3 extends over 13 amino acids. Here immunoSEQ multiplex PCR was the method, and the copy in TCRdb shows in-frame clones only, minus some. The table has around 20,000 clones, 92% seen once. The J gene is TRBJ2-1, the V gene TRBV6-5; 7 bases agree with TRBD2. The clonotype originates from a human donor with narcolepsy. Specimen: CD45RA- memory CD4+ T cells from PBMCs. The CDR3 sequence: CASSVGGGNEQFF. CDR3 bases: TGTGCCAGCAGTGTCGGGGGAGGGAATGAGCAGTTCTTC.